This note documents a single TCR beta chain sequence. Its target is not known. The PCR used 60 Vbeta and 13 Jbeta primers. Clones were sequenced by immunoSEQ multiplex PCR, and TCRdb holds only the in-frame ones, with some missing. The sample lists some 140,000 clones, roughly 80% occurring once. The sample is drawn from a study of cytomegalovirus exposure and HLA in healthy donors. The study's findings and limits: In a later analysis, V- and J-gene trimming of beta chains associated with a DCLRE1C missense variant, replicated independently. An analysis was carried out later, and it reportedly showed fewer N-insertions in an Asian-associated ancestry cluster than the approximately 700-donor mean.

Nominal health characterized the donors when sampled, though unrecorded immune exposures were likely. This CDR3 has 17 residues. CDR1 and CDR2 (germline): MGHRA, YSYEKL. V gave up 4 bases and J gave up 3 bases; unmatched junction bases: 4. The sample consisted of PBMCs. V gene TRBV4-1 combines with J gene TRBJ2-3, with 16 bases that match TRBD2. The source is a woman in her thirties or forties in good health and CMV-seronegative. The CDR3 spells CASSPRGLAGGTDTQYF. CDR3 nucleotides: TGCGCCAGCAGCCCGAGGGGACTAGCGGGGGGGACAGATACGCAGTATTTT.